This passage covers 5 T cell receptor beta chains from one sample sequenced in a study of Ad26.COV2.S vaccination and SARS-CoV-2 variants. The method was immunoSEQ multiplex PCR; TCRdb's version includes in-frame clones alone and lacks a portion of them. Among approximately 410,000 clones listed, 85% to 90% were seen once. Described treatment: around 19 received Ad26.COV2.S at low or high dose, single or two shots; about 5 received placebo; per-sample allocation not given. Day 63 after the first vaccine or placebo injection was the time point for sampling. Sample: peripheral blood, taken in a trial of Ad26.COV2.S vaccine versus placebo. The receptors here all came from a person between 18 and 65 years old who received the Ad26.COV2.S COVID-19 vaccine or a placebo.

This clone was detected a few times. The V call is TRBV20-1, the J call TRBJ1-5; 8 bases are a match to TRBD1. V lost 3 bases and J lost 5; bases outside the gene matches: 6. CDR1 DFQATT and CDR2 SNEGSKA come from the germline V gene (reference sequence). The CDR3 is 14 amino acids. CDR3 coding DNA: TGCAGTGCTAGTCCGGCAGGGGGCGATCAGCCCCAGCATTTT. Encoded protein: CSASPAGGDQPQHF.

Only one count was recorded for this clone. This CDR3 reads CSVEEGAYGYTF. CDR3 DNA sequence: TGCAGCGTTGAAGAGGGGGCCTATGGCTACACCTTC. The rearrangement uses TRBV29-1 and TRBJ1-2, with D possibly being TRBD1 (6 bases). The ends were cut back, 0 bases at V and 4 bases at J, with 6 bases in the middle. The CDR3 runs to 12 residues. Germline CDR1 reads SQVTM; CDR2 reads ANQGSEA.

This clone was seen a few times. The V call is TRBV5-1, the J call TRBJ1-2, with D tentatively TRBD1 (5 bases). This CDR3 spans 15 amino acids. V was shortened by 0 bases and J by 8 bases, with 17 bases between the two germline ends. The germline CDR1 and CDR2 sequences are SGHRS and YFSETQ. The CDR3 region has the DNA TGCGCCAGCAGCTTGGGCTTTGGGACCACCCGGGGCTACACCTTC. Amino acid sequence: CASSLGFGTTRGYTF.

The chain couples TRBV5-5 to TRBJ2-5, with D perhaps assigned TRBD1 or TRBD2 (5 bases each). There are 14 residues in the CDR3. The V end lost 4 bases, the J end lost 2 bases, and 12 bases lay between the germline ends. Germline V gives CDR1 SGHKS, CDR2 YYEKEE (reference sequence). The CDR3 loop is CASSIGTGQETQYF. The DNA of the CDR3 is TGTGCCAGCAGCATAGGGACGGGTCAAGAGACCCAGTACTTC.

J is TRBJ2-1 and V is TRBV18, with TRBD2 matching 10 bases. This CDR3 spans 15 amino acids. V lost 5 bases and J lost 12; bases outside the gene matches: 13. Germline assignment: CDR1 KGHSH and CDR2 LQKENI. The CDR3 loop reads CASSAIAGGPPGQFF. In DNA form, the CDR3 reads TGTGCCAGCTCAGCCATAGCGGGGGGTCCACCCGGGCAGTTCTTC. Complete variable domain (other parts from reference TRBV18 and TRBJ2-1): NAGVMQNPRHLVRRRGQEARLRCSPMKGHSHVYWYRQLPEEGLKFMVYLQKENIIDESGMPKERFSAEFPKEGPSILRIQQVVRGDSAAYFCASSAIAGGPPGQFFGPGTRLTVL.